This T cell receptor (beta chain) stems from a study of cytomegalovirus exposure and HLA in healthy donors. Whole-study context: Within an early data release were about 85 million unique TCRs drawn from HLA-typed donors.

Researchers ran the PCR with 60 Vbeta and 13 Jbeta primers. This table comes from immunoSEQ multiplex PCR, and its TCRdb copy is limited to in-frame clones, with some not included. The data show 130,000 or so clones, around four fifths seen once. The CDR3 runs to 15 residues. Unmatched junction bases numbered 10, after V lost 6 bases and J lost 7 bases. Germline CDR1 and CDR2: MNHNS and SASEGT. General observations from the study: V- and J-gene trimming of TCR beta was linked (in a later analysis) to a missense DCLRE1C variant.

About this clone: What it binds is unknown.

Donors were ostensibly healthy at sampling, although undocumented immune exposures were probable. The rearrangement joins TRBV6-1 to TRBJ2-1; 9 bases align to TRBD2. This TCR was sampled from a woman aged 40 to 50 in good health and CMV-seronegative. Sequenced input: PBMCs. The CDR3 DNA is TGTGCCAGCAGCGGAATAGCGGGAGAAAGGAATGAGCAGTTCTTC. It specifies CASSGIAGERNEQFF.